What follows is one T cell receptor (beta chain) and its context. Its antigen remains unidentified. This sample was taken from a study of response to subunit inactivated influenza vaccine. Study-wide points: The study's authors posited that every seasonal influenza vaccination enlists few new T cells.

The V segment lost 1 base and the J segment 7 bases; nucleotides outside the gene matches: 10. Germline V gene lookup returns CDR1 SGDLS and CDR2 YYNGEE. This CDR3 region has 16 residues. Each CDR3 protein gets one entry after TCRdb re-called the RT-PCR reads with MiXCR. The profile shows more than 700,000 distinct CDR3 sequences, around 21% of them singletons. Material: PBMCs from blood, obtained roughly 5 days after vaccination. V and J are TRBV9 and TRBJ2-3; 9 bases are shared with TRBD2. The TCR comes from a man aged 50 to 59 who received an inactivated influenza vaccine. In DNA, the CDR3 is TGTGCCAGCAGCGTAATGGGGGGGCTAGCGGGAAATACGCAGTATTTT. It specifies CASSVMGGLAGNTQYF. The variable domain in full, with the rest retrieved from reference TRBV9 and TRBJ2-3, is DSGVTQTPKHLITATGQRVTLRCSPRSGDLSVYWYQQSLDQGLQFLIQYYNGEERAKGNILERFSAQQFPDLHSELNLSSLELGDSALYFCASSVMGGLAGNTQYFGPGTRLTVL.